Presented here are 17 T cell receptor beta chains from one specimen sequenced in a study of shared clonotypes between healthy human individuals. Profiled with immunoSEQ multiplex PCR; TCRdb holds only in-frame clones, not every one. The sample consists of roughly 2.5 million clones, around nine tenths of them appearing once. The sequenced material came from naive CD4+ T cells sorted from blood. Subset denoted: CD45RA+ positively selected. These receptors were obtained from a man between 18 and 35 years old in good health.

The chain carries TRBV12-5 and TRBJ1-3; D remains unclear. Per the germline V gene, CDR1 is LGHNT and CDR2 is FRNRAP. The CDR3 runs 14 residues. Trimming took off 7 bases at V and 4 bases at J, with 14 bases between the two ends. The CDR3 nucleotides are TGTGCTAGTGCACCGGGGTTGGGGGGAAACACCATATATTTT. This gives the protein CASAPGLGGNTIYF.

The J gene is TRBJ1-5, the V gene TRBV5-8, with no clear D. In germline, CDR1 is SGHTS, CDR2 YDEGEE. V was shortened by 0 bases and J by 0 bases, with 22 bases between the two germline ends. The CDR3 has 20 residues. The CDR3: CASSLVPKTWTAYSNQPQHF. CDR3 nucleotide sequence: TGTGCCAGCAGCTTGGTCCCAAAGACTTGGACGGCCTATAGCAATCAGCCCCAGCATTTT.

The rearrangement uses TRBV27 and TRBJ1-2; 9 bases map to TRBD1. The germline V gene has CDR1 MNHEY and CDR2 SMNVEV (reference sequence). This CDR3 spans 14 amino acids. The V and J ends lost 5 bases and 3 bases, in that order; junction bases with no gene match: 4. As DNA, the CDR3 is TGTGCCAGCAGTCGGGACAGGGCCGACTATGGCTACACCTTC. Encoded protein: CASSRDRADYGYTF.

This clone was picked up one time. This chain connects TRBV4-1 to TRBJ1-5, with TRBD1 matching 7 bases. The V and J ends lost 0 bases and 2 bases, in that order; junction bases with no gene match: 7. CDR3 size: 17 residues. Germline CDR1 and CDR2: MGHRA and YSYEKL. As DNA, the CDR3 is TGCGCCAGCAGCCAAGAAAAAGGGGGCTCGGGCAATCAGCCCCAGCATTTT. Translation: CASSQEKGGSGNQPQHF.

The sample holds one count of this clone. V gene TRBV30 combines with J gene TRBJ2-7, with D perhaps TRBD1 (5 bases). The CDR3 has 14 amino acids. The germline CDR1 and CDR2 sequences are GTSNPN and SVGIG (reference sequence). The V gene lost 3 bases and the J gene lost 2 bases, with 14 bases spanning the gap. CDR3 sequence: CAWRTRRVTYEQYF. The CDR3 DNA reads TGTGCCTGGAGGACACGCAGGGTTACCTACGAGCAGTACTTC.

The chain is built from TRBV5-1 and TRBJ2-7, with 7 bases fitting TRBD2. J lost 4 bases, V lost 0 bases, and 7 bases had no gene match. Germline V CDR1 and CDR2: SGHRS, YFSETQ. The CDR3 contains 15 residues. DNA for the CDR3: TGCGCCAGCAGCTTGGTTGGCGGGGGACCGTACGAGCAGTACTTC. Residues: CASSLVGGGPYEQYF.

This CDR3 reads CASSSRQTTNEKLFF. The CDR3 DNA reads as TGTGCCAGCTCATCCCGACAGACAACTAATGAAAAACTGTTTTTT. The V gene is TRBV18, the J gene TRBJ1-4; tentatively, D is TRBD1 (5 bases). Germline CDR1 reads KGHSH; CDR2 reads LQKENI. CDR3 length equals 15 residues. Between the trimmed V and J ends, which lost 5 bases and 0 bases, there was a span of 10 bases.

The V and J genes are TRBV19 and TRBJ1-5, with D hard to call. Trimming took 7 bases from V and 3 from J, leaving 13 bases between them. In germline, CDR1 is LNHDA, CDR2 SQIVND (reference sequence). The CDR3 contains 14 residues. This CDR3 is CASKTASNNQPQHF. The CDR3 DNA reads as TGTGCCAGTAAAACGGCCTCCAACAATCAGCCCCAGCATTTT.

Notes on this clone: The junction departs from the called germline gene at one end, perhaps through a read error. The CDR3 reads CASSLRTGKIAF. In DNA form, the CDR3 reads TGTGCCAGCAGTTTAAGGACAGGGAAAATCGCCTTC. V gene TRBV28 combines with J gene TRBJ1-2; TRBD1 matches 8 bases. The CDR3 is 12 residues long. Looked up from germline, CDR1 is MDHEN and CDR2 is SYDVKM.

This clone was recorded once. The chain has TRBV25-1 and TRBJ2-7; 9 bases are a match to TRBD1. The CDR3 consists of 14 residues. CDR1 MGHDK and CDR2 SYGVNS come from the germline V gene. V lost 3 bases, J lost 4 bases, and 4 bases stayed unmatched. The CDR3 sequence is CASSDYRGPYEQYF. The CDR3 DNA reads TGTGCCAGCAGTGACTACAGGGGGCCTTACGAGCAGTACTTC.

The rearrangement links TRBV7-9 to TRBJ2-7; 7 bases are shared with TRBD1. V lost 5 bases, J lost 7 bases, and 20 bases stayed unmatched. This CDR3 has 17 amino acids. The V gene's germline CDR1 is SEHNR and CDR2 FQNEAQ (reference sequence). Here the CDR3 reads CASSPLWGTATYVEQYF. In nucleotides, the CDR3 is TGTGCCAGCAGCCCCCTCTGGGGGACAGCGACCTACGTGGAGCAGTACTTC. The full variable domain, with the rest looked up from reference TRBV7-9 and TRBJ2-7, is DTGVSQNPRHKITKRGQNVTFRCDPISEHNRLYWYRQTLGQGPEFLTYFQNEAQLEKSRLLSDRFSAERPKGSFSTLEIQRTEQGDSAMYLCASSPLWGTATYVEQYFGPGTRLTVT.

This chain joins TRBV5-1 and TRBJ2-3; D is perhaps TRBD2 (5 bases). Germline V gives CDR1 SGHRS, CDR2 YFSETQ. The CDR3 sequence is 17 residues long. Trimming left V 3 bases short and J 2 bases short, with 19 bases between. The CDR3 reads CASSSGYSKPHTDTQYF. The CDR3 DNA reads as TGCGCCAGCAGCTCGGGGTACTCGAAGCCCCACACAGATACGCAGTATTTT.

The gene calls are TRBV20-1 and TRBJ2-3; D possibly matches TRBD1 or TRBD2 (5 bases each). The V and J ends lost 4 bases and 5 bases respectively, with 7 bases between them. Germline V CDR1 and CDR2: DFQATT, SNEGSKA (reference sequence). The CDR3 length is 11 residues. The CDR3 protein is CSATGGDTQYF. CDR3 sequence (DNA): TGCAGTGCTACTGGGGGAGATACGCAGTATTTT.

CDR3: CAWSSLYEQYF. The DNA of the CDR3 is TGTGCCTGGAGTTCCCTATACGAGCAGTACTTC. This chain connects TRBV30 to TRBJ2-7; D remains unclear. V gave up 2 bases and J gave up 4 bases, with 6 bases separating them. Germline CDR1 GTSNPN, CDR2 SVGIG (reference sequence). The CDR3 spans 11 residues.

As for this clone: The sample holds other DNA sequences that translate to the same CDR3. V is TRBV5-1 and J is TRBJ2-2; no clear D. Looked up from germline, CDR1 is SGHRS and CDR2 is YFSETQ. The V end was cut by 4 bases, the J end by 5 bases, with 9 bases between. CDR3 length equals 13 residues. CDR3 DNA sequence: TGCGCCAGCAGCCTCGGGCCTACCGGGGAGCTGTTTTTT. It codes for CASSLGPTGELFF.

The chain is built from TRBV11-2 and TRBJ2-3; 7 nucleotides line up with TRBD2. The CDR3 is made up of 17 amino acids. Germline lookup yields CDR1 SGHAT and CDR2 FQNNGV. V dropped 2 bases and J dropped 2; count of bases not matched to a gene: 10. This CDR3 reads CASSLLSLAVFTDTQYF. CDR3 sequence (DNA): TGTGCCAGCAGCTTACTCTCTCTAGCGGTCTTCACAGATACGCAGTATTTT.

The CDR3 bases are TGTGCCAGCAGTGGAACCGGGACTAGCGGAGGCGGAAGGGAGCAGTTCTTC. This encodes CASSGTGTSGGGREQFF. V gene TRBV6-1 combines with J gene TRBJ2-1; 11 nucleotides align to TRBD2. The CDR3 length is 17 residues. With V trimmed by 4 bases and J by 10 bases, 15 bases remained unmatched. Germline-derived CDR1 and CDR2 are MNHNS and SASEGT.